This T cell receptor beta chain was found in a study of T cells in Graves' hyperthyroidism and ophthalmopathy. In its sample, this clonotype was seen a few times. Antigen specificity is unknown. Broader study findings: Ophthalmopathy could be told apart from stable hyperthyroidism with a 13 V-J model.

Amplified TCR beta CDR3 regions derived from RNA transcripts. First-round RT-PCR with HTBI primers amplified the TCR CDR3 region. MiXCR, run by TCRdb on the multiplex PCR reads, gives a single entry per CDR3 protein. The sample records hundreds of thousands of distinct CDR3 sequences, roughly 46% being singletons. CDR3 size: 13 residues. From germline, CDR1 is MNHEY and CDR2 SVGEGT. V lost 6 bases to trimming and J lost 6 bases; unmatched junction nucleotides: 7. The chain combines TRBV6-2 or TRBV6-3 with TRBJ1-2; 7 nucleotides line up with TRBD1. The clonotype originates from a woman between 18 and 29 years old with Graves' hyperthyroidism. The specimen was peripheral blood or thyroid tissue (not recorded which). The CDR3 region is CASSNDRVHGYTF. CDR3 sequence (DNA): TGTGCCAGCAGCAACGACAGGGTACATGGCTACACCTTC.